The TCR beta chain under discussion was sequenced for a study of T cell repertoires in cytomegalovirus infection. Germline-derived CDR1 and CDR2 are PRHDT and FYEKMQ (reference sequence). There are 16 residues in the CDR3. V was trimmed by 5 bases and J by 6 bases, leaving 22 bases between them. Regarding the study as a whole: There were HLA-C-restricted CMV-specific TCR beta clonotypes dominating the ex vivo response.

This clonotype was detected only a few times. As yet, its antigen is unknown. TCRdb reprocessed the reads with MiXCR, giving one entry per CDR3 protein. The sample yields roughly 230,000 distinct CDR3 sequences, 20% to 25% seen once. This sequence was found in a human donor in good health (CMV status not recorded). Some clones in this sample may be carry-over from other donors' samples. V is TRBV13 and J is TRBJ1-1; a possible D gene is TRBD1 (6 bases). Material: CD8+ T cells from PBMCs. The CDR3 is CASSPTRGGSYAEAFF. The CDR3 coding sequence is TGTGCCAGCAGCCCCACTAGGGGGGGTTCGTATGCTGAAGCTTTCTTT.